A selection of T cell receptor beta chains follows, all from one sample in a study of blood T cell repertoires in COVID-19. TCRdb's table, derived via immunoSEQ multiplex PCR, lists solely in-frame clones and lacks some. The sample includes approximately 50,000 clones, about 86% seen only once; the top ten take 4%. Source material: peripheral blood. The receptors stem from a man aged 50 to 60 with acute or convalescent COVID-19. Each CDR3 is given with its conserved first and last residue. Each record gives: J gene, V gene, clone size, CDR3 protein. Only some rows state a clone size, as once, few, many or a class for expanded clones.

j_call: TRBJ2-5; v_call: TRBV10-2; clone_size: NA; cdr3_aa: CASSESTGTSQGTQYF
j_call: TRBJ1-4; v_call: TRBV6-5; clone_size: NA; cdr3_aa: CASSYGAGNEKLFF
j_call: TRBJ2-1; v_call: TRBV28; clone_size: NA; cdr3_aa: CASSSEREGLNEQFF
j_call: TRBJ2-7; v_call: TRBV21-1; clone_size: once; cdr3_aa: CASNKPLASYEQYF
j_call: TRBJ1-2; v_call: TRBV2; clone_size: NA; cdr3_aa: CASRGQTSSYGYTF
j_call: TRBJ1-2; v_call: TRBV28; clone_size: NA; cdr3_aa: CASSFSGTTDRGYTF
j_call: TRBJ2-3; v_call: TRBV6-2/TRBV6-3; clone_size: NA; cdr3_aa: CASSLSQVRDREDLLSTDTQYF
j_call: TRBJ2-7; v_call: TRBV7-8; clone_size: NA; cdr3_aa: CASSLALLTGSAYEQYF
j_call: TRBJ2-5; v_call: TRBV6-1; clone_size: NA; cdr3_aa: CASSEARSSGVGTQYF
j_call: TRBJ1-1; v_call: TRBV28; clone_size: once; cdr3_aa: CASSVDRGNTEAFF
j_call: TRBJ1-2; v_call: TRBV5-5; clone_size: NA; cdr3_aa: CASSLAPDSLYGYTF
j_call: TRBJ2-7; v_call: TRBV5-1; clone_size: once; cdr3_aa: CASSSRGSGSYEQYF
j_call: TRBJ1-5; v_call: TRBV30; clone_size: once; cdr3_aa: CAWTHPHPNSNQPQHF